The sequence of this TCR beta chain was determined in a study of CD8 T cells and mutated HIV epitopes (dated by TCRdb to the early 2020s). Broadly, across the study: With the exception of one subject, all chronically infected subjects were antiretroviral therapy naive. The epitopes were TL10, KY11, RF10 and TY8. This study sequenced single-cell TCR alpha/beta chains from CD8+ T cells that recognized the non-adapted (NAE) and adapted (AE) forms of four HIV Nef epitopes. Not every subject was tested for the same epitope, and only RF10 was examined in both acute and chronic HIV infection. The cohort comprised roughly seven chronically and a few acutely HIV-infected subjects. Of 150 to 200 screened subjects, only a subset met the criteria for sorting epitope-specific T cells.

What the work shows at the level of the full study, not this receptor alone: Single-reactive CD8+ T cells were observed only in acutely infected subjects, suggesting that clonal selection possibly occurs between acute and chronic infection. Some wells contained multiple alpha and beta chain CDR3s, and only cells with both an alpha and a beta chain were included. In chronic infection, almost complete overlap appeared to be present between the CD8+ TCR repertoires recognising the NAE and AE forms, indicating that the clonotypes were largely cross-reactive. The authors acknowledged that the main limitations were the small number of subjects and how diverse the clinical presentations of those subjects were. Dual tetramer+ cells showed higher clonality in chronic than acute subjects (mean difference roughly 0.34), but the study lacked power to detect a significant difference.

Remarks on this clonotype: Its antigen is not yet known. The input lacks base qualities; no much larger clone sits a single base away.

The sample's time point label, decoded: sampled during chronic HIV-1 infection. Peptide stimulation included anti-CD28 and anti-CD49d co-stimulation, and activated CD8+ T cells were sorted as CD69+CD137+. KY11-specific CD8+ T cells were identified only by peptide stimulation because HLA class I tetramers were unavailable for this epitope. Activated CD8+ T cells were obtained by stimulating PBMCs overnight for 15 to 20 hours with NAE or AE peptide at approximately 1 ug/mL. Ficoll density gradient separation was used to isolate peripheral blood mononuclear cells from leukapheresis or whole blood, and the isolated cells were then cryopreserved. A BD FACS Aria III was used to sort single CD8+ T cells into 96-well plates that held lysis buffer. Library creation used single-cell sequencing. Single-cell cDNA was generated with a method adapted from Smart-seq2 and MARS-Seq, using oligo-dT primers with well-specific UMIs and KAPA HiFi first-round PCR. Pooled first-round products underwent nested PCR with template-switch oligo forward primers and barcoded reverse primers specific to the TCR alpha and beta chains. Products were purified with AMPure XP, were indexed with TruSeq adapters, and were quantified with the KAPA Universal qPCR Library Quantification Kit. An Illumina MiSeq running 2x300 bp paired-end chemistry was used to sequence the TCR libraries. The original methods were these. After quality filtering, reads were demultiplexed to wells, mapped to the TCRA and TCRB loci, assigned to clonotypes using MiXCR, and analysed in VGAS. TCR data were deconvoluted with a modified VDJfasta platform. Large-scale cross-plate contamination was ruled out by analysing CDR3 overlap between plates. Clonality was calculated as one minus the ratio of unique productive CDR3s to total productive CDR3s. TCRdb reran the public reads through fastp at Q25 and MiXCR, keeping productive beta chains. All rows with the same CDR3 protein become a single entry with the most common DNA and genes. It is TCRdb's table, rather than the study itself, that gives the V and J calls and clone size. The sample yields over 550 distinct CDR3 sequences; 46% were counted once. The top ten constitute roughly two thirds of the sample.

Cut back by 0 bases and 3 bases, the V and J ends lie 4 bases apart. The CDR3 has 13 amino acids, counting the end cysteine and phenylalanine. The read is trimmed to its CDR3 DNA, 39 bases read in frame from base 1. The germline V gene encodes CDR1 SGHRS and CDR2 YFSETQ. The rearrangement joined TRBV5-1 to TRBJ2-1, with the D segment identity uncertain. This TCR derives from a woman in her late teens or twenties with HIV-1 infection. The source was CD8+ T cells from blood cultured with a non-adapted viral peptide, collected during chronic HIV-1 infection. The cell subset or site label here, explained by the study, means: CD69+CD137+ cells after non-adapted KY11 peptide stimulation. The encoded CDR3 is CASSLANYNEQFF. In nucleotides, the sequence is TGCGCCAGCAGCTTGGCAAACTACAATGAGCAGTTCTTC.